Following are 22 T cell receptor beta chains from one sample sequenced in a study of cytomegalovirus exposure and HLA in healthy donors listed by TCRdb under 2017. Receptors were amplified or captured by the immunoSEQ multiplex PCR assay. For the multiplex PCR, a mixture combining 60 forward primers for TCR Vbeta segments and 13 reverse primers for TCR Jbeta segments was used. In TCRdb, the immuneACCESS table is reduced to in-frame sequences with V and J assigned. These tables do not hold every clone; where another copy was compared, an unresolved V gene accounts for under half, and the others remain unexplained. The sample includes some 200,000 clones, with more than 60% observed a single time. Around 1.7% of the sample is taken by the ten largest. The sequenced sample consisted of PBMCs. The origin of the receptors is a man aged 45-65 years in good health and CMV-seronegative.

The chain carries TRBV7-3 and TRBJ2-3; tentative D call: TRBD2 (6 bases). CDR1 SGHTA and CDR2 FQGTGA come from the germline V gene. CDR3 length: 17 amino acids. Trimming cost V 4 bases and J 0 bases, with 17 bases left between them. In DNA form, the CDR3 reads TGTGCCAGCAGCTCCTCCACGGCTAGCGAGAGCACAGATACGCAGTATTTT. Its protein product is CASSSSTASESTDTQYF.

This clone was recorded a few times. The chain combines TRBV6-5 with TRBJ1-4, with D perhaps TRBD1 (5 bases). The length of the CDR3 is 15 residues. The germline CDR1 and CDR2 sequences are MNHEY and SVGAGI. V dropped 6 bases and J dropped 8 bases, with 19 bases sitting between them. This CDR3 reads CASSRGQAGREKLFF. CDR3 DNA: TGTGCCAGCAGCCGCGGGCAGGCAGGGAGGGAAAAACTGTTTTTT.

This clone has just a few counts. The chain uses TRBV10-3 and TRBJ2-1, with D perhaps TRBD2 (5 bases). The CDR3 has 13 residues. V was cut by 2 bases and J by 5 bases, with 7 bases left in between. Per the germline V gene, CDR1 is ENHRY and CDR2 is SYGVKD. CDR3 nucleotides: TGTGCCATCAGTGAGCGGGATAACAATGAGCAGTTCTTC. Its translation: CAISERDNNEQFF.

The gene calls are TRBV28 and TRBJ1-5; TRBD1 agrees at 7 bases. CDR3 length equals 14 residues. Germline assignment: CDR1 MDHEN and CDR2 SYDVKM. V dropped 8 bases and J dropped 2; count of bases not matched to a gene: 6. This chain's CDR3 is CASSRGQGNQPQHF. CDR3 bases: TGTGCCAGCTCTAGGGGGCAGGGCAATCAGCCCCAGCATTTT.

This clone was counted between two and nine times. The V call is TRBV28, the J call TRBJ2-1, with 14 bases lining up with TRBD2. Trimming took 4 bases from V and 7 from J; bases not matched to a gene: 3. CDR3 length equals 15 residues. Germline CDR1 and CDR2: MDHEN and SYDVKM. The CDR3 protein is CASSSGTSGSNEQFF. DNA of the CDR3: TGTGCCAGCAGTTCCGGGACTAGCGGGAGTAATGAGCAGTTCTTC.

The J gene is TRBJ2-1, the V gene TRBV28; 8 nucleotides line up with TRBD2. This CDR3 region has 16 residues. V shed 5 bases and J 6 bases; nucleotides not matched to a gene: 12. Germline CDR1 is MDHEN and CDR2 is SYDVKM. The CDR3 protein is CASSTYREGPGNEQFF. DNA for the CDR3: TGTGCCAGCAGTACATACCGGGAGGGCCCTGGCAATGAGCAGTTCTTC.

The V gene is TRBV28, the J gene TRBJ1-1, with D perhaps TRBD1 (6 bases). The V end lost 5 bases, the J end lost 4 bases, and 14 bases lay between the germline ends. Germline CDR1 reads MDHEN; CDR2 reads SYDVKM. The CDR3 runs 14 residues. CDR3 region: CASSPYRVFTEAFF. In DNA, the CDR3 is TGTGCCAGCAGTCCGTACAGGGTATTCACTGAAGCTTTCTTT.

This clone has a single count. One junction end disagrees with the germline gene, perhaps due to a read error. V is TRBV7-3 and J is TRBJ2-3, with 9 bases that match TRBD2. The length of the CDR3 is 14 residues. Per the germline V gene, CDR1 is SGHTA and CDR2 is FQGTGA. This chain's CDR3 is CTSSLGGRADTQYF. CDR3 DNA sequence: TGTACCAGCAGCTTAGGCGGGAGGGCAGATACGCAGTATTTT.

The count of this clone is one. This rearrangement joins TRBV19 to TRBJ2-5; TRBD2 matches at 15 bases. The CDR3 has 16 residues. J lost 5 bases, V lost 3 bases, and 4 bases had no gene match. Germline V gene lookup returns CDR1 LNHDA and CDR2 SQIVND (reference sequence). The CDR3 sequence is CASSITGTSGRETQYF. The CDR3 DNA is TGTGCCAGTAGTATTACCGGGACTAGCGGGAGGGAGACCCAGTACTTC.

CDR3 region: CASRRSSSGQETQYF. CDR3 DNA sequence: TGTGCCAGCAGGAGGTCCTCTAGCGGACAAGAGACCCAGTACTTC. The genes are TRBV6-5 and TRBJ2-5, with 7 bases aligning to TRBD2. With V trimmed by 6 bases and J by 2 bases, 9 bases remained unmatched. Germline V gives CDR1 MNHEY, CDR2 SVGAGI. The CDR3 spans 15 residues.

This clone has a handful of counts. This chain connects TRBV27 to TRBJ2-7, with TRBD1 as a possible D gene (6 bases). There are 14 residues in the CDR3. Trimming shortened V by 5 bases and J by 3 bases, and 14 bases separated the two germline ends. The V gene's germline CDR1 is MNHEY and CDR2 SMNVEV (reference sequence). CDR3 coding DNA: TGTGCCAGCAGTGACCAGGACAGCCGCTACGAGCAGTACTTC. Its translation is CASSDQDSRYEQYF.

CDR3 region: CASSLGRSGDNSPLHF. Here the CDR3 DNA reads TGCGCCAGCAGCTTGGGACGTTCGGGGGATAATTCACCCCTCCACTTT. This chain uses TRBV5-1 with TRBJ1-6; a possible D gene is TRBD1 (5 bases). The germline V gene has CDR1 SGHRS and CDR2 YFSETQ. This CDR3 region has 16 residues. Trimming took 0 bases from V and 5 from J, leaving 12 bases between them.

This clone was seen just once. This chain joins TRBV18 and TRBJ1-6; D might be TRBD1 (6 bases). This CDR3 has 14 residues. The germline V gene has CDR1 KGHSH and CDR2 LQKENI. V lost 0 bases, J lost 7 bases, and 7 bases lay in between. The CDR3 DNA follows: TGTGCCAGCTCACCACCCACAGGGAATTCACCCCTCCACTTT. Protein sequence: CASSPPTGNSPLHF.

The V call is TRBV7-9, the J call TRBJ1-5; D might be TRBD1 (6 bases). The ends were cut back, 1 base at V and 0 bases at J, with 19 bases in the middle. The germline V gene has CDR1 SEHNR and CDR2 FQNEAQ (reference sequence). This CDR3 has 19 residues. In nucleotides, the CDR3 is TGTGCCAGCAGCTTAGTAGGCGGGGGCTGGGGGAGTAGCAATCAGCCCCAGCATTTT. Its protein is CASSLVGGGWGSSNQPQHF.

This chain joins TRBV30 and TRBJ2-3, with 8 bases identical to TRBD1. J gave up 5 bases and V 0 bases, and 7 bases lay outside the gene matches. Germline CDR1 is GTSNPN and CDR2 is SVGIG (reference sequence). CDR3 size: 15 residues. Here the CDR3 reads CAWSVPRGQRDTQYF. The DNA for the CDR3 is TGTGCCTGGAGTGTACCCAGGGGGCAGAGAGATACGCAGTATTTT.

This clone was seen a single time. The chain joins TRBV9 to TRBJ2-5; maybe TRBD2 (5 bases). The length of the CDR3 is 15 residues. Germline lookup yields CDR1 SGDLS and CDR2 YYNGEE. V dropped 0 bases and J dropped 5 bases, with 14 bases sitting between them. Written as DNA, the CDR3 is TGTGCCAGCAGCGTAGGAGTCGGGAACACGGAGACCCAGTACTTC. Its protein is CASSVGVGNTETQYF.

The V and J genes are TRBV25-1 and TRBJ2-1; perhaps TRBD1 as D (5 bases). Trimming shortened V by 1 base and J by 10 bases, and 14 bases separated the two germline ends. This CDR3 spans 14 amino acids. CDR1 and CDR2 from the germline V gene are MGHDK and SYGVNS. DNA for the CDR3: TGTGCCAGCAGTGAATTTTCGCAGGGTATAGAGCAGTTCTTC. This gives the protein CASSEFSQGIEQFF. Full variable domain (missing parts from reference TRBV25-1 and TRBJ2-1): EADIYQTPRYLVIGTGKKITLECSQTMGHDKMYWYQQDPGMELHLIHYSYGVNSTEKGDLSSESTVSRIRTEHFPLTLESARPSHTSQYLCASSEFSQGIEQFFGPGTRLTVL.

As regards this clone: Distinct nucleotide sequences in the sample also encode this CDR3. V and J are TRBV18 and TRBJ1-5; perhaps TRBD1 as D (6 bases). CDR1 KGHSH and CDR2 LQKENI come from the germline V gene. V was trimmed by 2 bases and J by 1 base, leaving 6 bases between them. The CDR3 extends over 14 amino acids. CDR3 DNA sequence: TGTGCCAGCTCACCAGGGGGCAGCAATCAGCCCCAGCATTTT. It translates to CASSPGGSNQPQHF.

The V gene is TRBV23-1, the J gene TRBJ2-7, with TRBD1 matching 7 bases. TRBV23-1 is an ORF; its function is uncertain. The V segment lost 3 bases and the J segment 0 bases; nucleotides outside the gene matches: 5. CDR3 length: 15 residues. This CDR3 is CASSQLRDSSYEQYF. The CDR3 nucleotides are TGCGCCAGCAGTCAGCTCCGGGACAGCTCCTACGAGCAGTACTTC.

This clone was recorded once. The chain joins TRBV19 to TRBJ2-7; D is perhaps TRBD2 (5 bases). The CDR3 loop spans 15 amino acids. Per germline, CDR1 LNHDA and CDR2 SQIVND (reference sequence). V was trimmed by 6 bases and J by 2 bases, leaving 17 bases between them. The chain's CDR3 is CASSPDSHQTYEQYF. CDR3 sequence (DNA): TGTGCCAGTAGCCCGGACTCCCACCAAACCTACGAGCAGTACTTC.

V gene TRBV7-9 combines with J gene TRBJ2-1, with 9 bases identical to TRBD2. This CDR3 has 18 amino acids. Germline CDR1 is SEHNR and CDR2 is FQNEAQ (reference sequence). J was trimmed by 0 bases and V by 5 bases; bases with no gene match: 11. This CDR3 is CASSVTTSGSHSYNEQFF. The DNA of the CDR3 is TGTGCCAGCAGCGTCACGACTAGCGGCAGCCACTCCTACAATGAGCAGTTCTTC. Variable domain in full (rest from reference TRBV7-9 and TRBJ2-1): DTGVSQNPRHKITKRGQNVTFRCDPISEHNRLYWYRQTLGQGPEFLTYFQNEAQLEKSRLLSDRFSAERPKGSFSTLEIQRTEQGDSAMYLCASSVTTSGSHSYNEQFFGPGTRLTVL.

The chain links TRBV28 to TRBJ2-4; D not certain. V shed 2 bases and J shed 2 bases, with 4 bases lying between them. CDR1 is MDHEN, CDR2 SYDVKM, per germline. CDR3 size: 13 residues. The CDR3 nucleotides read TGTGCCAGCAGTTTACGTACCAAAAACATTCAGTACTTC. It yields the protein CASSLRTKNIQYF. The full variable domain, its missing parts supplied by reference TRBV28 and TRBJ2-4, is DVKVTQSSRYLVKRTGEKVFLECVQDMDHENMFWYRQDPGLGLRLIYFSYDVKMKEKGDIPEGYSVSREKKERFSLILESASTNQTSMYLCASSLRTKNIQYFGAGTRLSVL.